Each of the 29 T cell receptor beta chains below was sequenced from the same sample in a study of blood T cell repertoires in COVID-19. Sequenced by immunoSEQ multiplex PCR; TCRdb stores in-frame clones only, minus some. The sample lists 150,000 to 200,000 clones; 80% to 95% were seen once. Sequenced input: peripheral blood. These receptors were taken from a man aged 25 to 45 with COVID-19, enrolled during active disease.

The chain has TRBV6-2 or TRBV6-3 and TRBJ2-7; 16 nucleotides match TRBD2. The J segment lost 3 bases and the V segment lost 2 bases, leaving 4 bases of the junction unmatched. The germline CDR1 and CDR2 sequences are MNHEY and SVGEGT. The length of the CDR3 is 17 residues. The DNA of the CDR3 is TGTGCCAGCAGTTACCCGGGACTAGCGGGAGGGCTCTACGAGCAGTACTTC. As protein: CASSYPGLAGGLYEQYF.

V usage is TRBV29-1 and J usage is TRBJ2-3; 11 bases are a match to TRBD2. The length of the CDR3 is 14 residues. Germline trimming cut 7 bases from V and 2 bases from J; bases unmatched to any gene: 5. Germline V gives CDR1 SQVTM, CDR2 ANQGSEA. The CDR3 coding sequence is TGCAGCGCCAGGACTAGCGGGTTCACAGATACGCAGTATTTT. Protein sequence: CSARTSGFTDTQYF.

With regard to this clone: A junction boundary mismatches the germline segment, possibly from a read error. The chain has TRBV27 and TRBJ2-3, with D possibly matching TRBD2 (5 bases). The CDR3 has 13 residues. Germline V gene lookup returns CDR1 MNHEY and CDR2 SMNVEV (reference sequence). The CDR3 DNA is TGTGCCAGCAGTGTATCCCGGGGTTACTGGGGGTATTTT. Residues: CASSVSRGYWGYF.

This rearrangement joins TRBV28 to TRBJ1-2; 10 positions agree with TRBD1. This CDR3 region has 16 residues. J lost 6 bases, V lost 5 bases, and 12 bases had no gene match. Germline V gene lookup returns CDR1 MDHEN and CDR2 SYDVKM. The CDR3 sequence is CASSPGTGELRDGYTF. CDR3 bases: TGTGCCAGCAGTCCCGGGACAGGGGAGCTTCGGGATGGCTACACCTTC.

The chain employs TRBV28 and TRBJ1-2, with 10 bases lining up with TRBD1. V gave up 2 bases and J gave up 2 bases; unmatched junction bases: 8. Germline-derived CDR1 and CDR2 are MDHEN and SYDVKM. This CDR3 is built from 17 residues. The CDR3 DNA reads TGTGCCAGCAGTTTAGCCACAAGACAGGGGGCGAACTATGGCTACACCTTC. Encoded protein: CASSLATRQGANYGYTF.

This chain joins TRBV18 and TRBJ1-2; a weak D match, TRBD1 (5 bases). V was pared by 4 bases and J by 4 bases, with 16 bases between. This CDR3 comprises 15 residues. The germline gives CDR1 KGHSH, CDR2 LQKENI. The CDR3 DNA follows: TGTGCCAGCTCACAGAGAGAACAGGCGACCTATGGCTACACCTTC. Translated: CASSQREQATYGYTF.

The chain's CDR3 is CSVDVAGELFF. The CDR3 DNA follows: TGCAGCGTTGACGTCGCCGGGGAGCTGTTTTTT. The chain carries TRBV29-1 and TRBJ2-2; D ambiguous. The CDR3 extends over 11 amino acids. Germline CDR1 SQVTM, CDR2 ANQGSEA. V was pared by 3 bases and J by 6 bases, with 5 bases between.

The chain combines TRBV18 with TRBJ2-7, with 12 positions matching TRBD1. Germline V gene data show CDR1 as KGHSH and CDR2 as LQKENI. The CDR3 contains 15 residues. V was clipped by 0 bases and J by 6 bases; unmatched bases: 3. The CDR3 region is CASSPPGTGGGEQYF. The CDR3 DNA sequence: TGTGCCAGCTCACCACCGGGGACAGGGGGCGGCGAGCAGTACTTC.

V and J are TRBV27 and TRBJ2-1, with 9 bases matching TRBD2. The CDR3 is 16 residues long. The V gene end was trimmed by 2 bases and the J gene end by 5 bases; junction bases not matched to a gene: 7. Germline V gene data show CDR1 as MNHEY and CDR2 as SMNVEV (reference sequence). CDR3: CASSLVSPSGNNEQFF. CDR3 nucleotide sequence: TGTGCCAGCAGTTTAGTATCGCCTAGCGGGAACAATGAGCAGTTCTTC.

DNA for the CDR3: TGTGCCAGCTCACCGCTGGGACAGACCTACGAGCAGTACTTC. Translating gives CASSPLGQTYEQYF. The chain links TRBV18 to TRBJ2-7; TRBD1 agrees at 7 bases. Germline V gene data show CDR1 as KGHSH and CDR2 as LQKENI. The junction had 4 bases not matched to a gene; V was cut back by 3 bases and J by 2 bases. The CDR3 has 14 amino acids. Using reference TRBV18 and TRBJ2-7 for the parts outside the CDR3, the full variable domain is NAGVMQNPRHLVRRRGQEARLRCSPMKGHSHVYWYRQLPEEGLKFMVYLQKENIIDESGMPKERFSAEFPKEGPSILRIQQVVRGDSAAYFCASSPLGQTYEQYFGPGTRLTVT.

The chain joins TRBV7-3 to TRBJ1-1; no clear D. The CDR3 consists of 16 residues. The germline V gene encodes CDR1 SGHTA and CDR2 FQGTGA. Trimming took off 2 bases at V and 4 bases at J, with 17 bases between the two ends. The CDR3, as DNA: TGTGCCAGCAGCTTATCCCAAGAGAGGGCCAGCACTGAAGCTTTCTTT. The encoded protein is CASSLSQERASTEAFF.

This clone appeared once. Other DNA sequences of this sample code for an identical CDR3. The rearrangement uses TRBV7-2 and TRBJ2-5; possible D gene TRBD1, 5 bases. V was trimmed by 0 bases and J by 2 bases, leaving 10 bases between them. The germline CDR1 and CDR2 sequences are SGHTA and FQGNSA. This CDR3 comprises 15 residues. In nucleotides, the CDR3 is TGTGCCAGCAGCTTAGCGGCAGGGTCTCAAGAGACCCAGTACTTC. Amino acid sequence: CASSLAAGSQETQYF.

The chain combines TRBV10-3 with TRBJ2-7, with D maybe TRBD1 (6 bases). Between the trimmed V and J ends, which lost 6 bases and 6 bases, there was a span of 15 bases. The CDR3 consists of 13 residues. CDR1 and CDR2 (germline): ENHRY, SYGVKD. DNA of the CDR3: TGTGCCATCAGACCCTTGACAGGAGGCGAGCAGTACTTC. As protein: CAIRPLTGGEQYF.

The chain carries TRBV7-6 and TRBJ1-1; D gene ambiguous. The V and J ends lost 1 base and 0 bases respectively, with 9 bases between them. This CDR3 spans 15 amino acids. CDR1 is SGHVS, CDR2 FNYEAQ, per germline. CDR3 sequence reads: CASSLGSGMNTEAFF. The CDR3 bases are TGTGCCAGCAGCTTAGGGTCCGGGATGAACACTGAAGCTTTCTTT.

This chain uses TRBV7-8 with TRBJ1-2; 9 bases align to TRBD1. Trimming at V came to 2 bases and at J to 3 bases, leaving 4 bases not matched to a gene. The CDR3 extends over 15 amino acids. CDR1 is SGHVS, CDR2 FQNEAQ, per germline. As DNA, the CDR3 is TGTGCCAGCAGCTTAACGGGACAGGGTTACTATGGCTACACCTTC. Protein: CASSLTGQGYYGYTF.

This chain uses TRBV24-1 with TRBJ2-5; 8 positions agree with TRBD2. Trimming removed 5 bases from V and 2 bases from J; junction bases left unmatched: 0. This CDR3 is built from 13 residues. Germline V CDR1 and CDR2: KGHDR, SFDVKD. The CDR3 sequence is CATSAGGQETQYF. CDR3 nucleotides: TGTGCCACCAGTGCGGGGGGGCAAGAGACCCAGTACTTC.

This rearrangement joins TRBV9 to TRBJ1-3; a weak D match, TRBD1 (5 bases). CDR3 length: 16 amino acids. V was trimmed by 4 bases and J by 0 bases, leaving 14 bases between them. Looked up from germline, CDR1 is SGDLS and CDR2 is YYNGEE. CDR3 DNA: TGTGCCAGCAGCCCCCGACAGACCCCCTCTGGAAACACCATATATTTT. It encodes CASSPRQTPSGNTIYF.

The chain carries TRBV19 and TRBJ1-3, with D perhaps matching TRBD1 (5 bases). The germline V and J ends were trimmed by 3 bases and 2 bases, with 14 bases remaining between them. The CDR3 covers 16 residues. CDR1 is LNHDA, CDR2 SQIVND, per germline (reference sequence). The CDR3 is CASSIPPGLTGNTIYF. CDR3 DNA: TGTGCCAGTAGTATTCCCCCGGGACTAACTGGAAACACCATATATTTT.

The J gene is TRBJ2-6, the V gene TRBV19; D possibly corresponds to TRBD2 (6 bases). Germline CDR1 is LNHDA and CDR2 is SQIVND (reference sequence). The length of the CDR3 is 14 residues. Deletions cut 6 bases from V and 2 bases from J, with 8 bases between. CDR3 in DNA: TGTGCCAGTAGGCGGGGAGCTGGGGCCAACGTCCTGACTTTC. As protein: CASRRGAGANVLTF.

The chain joins TRBV29-1 to TRBJ1-1; D not certain. The ends were cut back, 0 bases at V and 3 bases at J, with 11 bases in the middle. CDR1 and CDR2 from the germline V gene are SQVTM and ANQGSEA. The CDR3 runs 14 residues. CDR3 DNA sequence: TGCAGCGTTGAAGATGCCAGGACTTACACTGAAGCTTTCTTT. Encoded protein: CSVEDARTYTEAFF.

This chain joins TRBV15 and TRBJ2-7, with TRBD2 matching over 13 bases. This CDR3 is built from 15 residues. The trim removed 11 bases at V and 5 bases at J, leaving 12 bases unmatched. CDR1 and CDR2 from the germline V gene are LNHNV and YYDKDF (reference sequence). The CDR3 region is CASRGTSGKEDEQYF. The CDR3 region has the DNA TGTGCCTCGAGAGGGACTAGCGGGAAGGAAGACGAGCAGTACTTC.

CDR3 protein: CASSRDSYEAFF. Here the CDR3 DNA reads TGTGCCAGTAGCAGGGACAGTTATGAAGCTTTCTTT. V usage is TRBV19 and J usage is TRBJ1-1; 7 bases are a match to TRBD1. CDR3 length: 12 residues. The V gene's germline CDR1 is LNHDA and CDR2 SQIVND (reference sequence). After removal of 6 bases from V and 7 bases from J, the junction contained 5 bases not matched to a gene.

The chain couples TRBV2 to TRBJ1-2; TRBD1 is a possible D gene (5 bases). Trimming cost V 7 bases and J 0 bases, with 24 bases left between them. The CDR3 totals 18 residues. Looked up from germline, CDR1 is SNHLY and CDR2 is FYNNEI. The CDR3: CASNPYSSGRVANYGYTF. CDR3 nucleotides: TGTGCCAGCAACCCATACTCGTCTGGCAGGGTAGCTAACTATGGCTACACCTTC.

This chain links TRBV7-6 with TRBJ2-3; no clear D. Looked up from germline, CDR1 is SGHVS and CDR2 is FNYEAQ. CDR3 length equals 15 residues. Deletions cut 3 bases from V and 4 bases from J, with 14 bases between. The CDR3 sequence: CASSFYPSISDTQYF. The CDR3 DNA is TGTGCCAGCAGCTTCTATCCTAGTATCTCAGATACGCAGTATTTT.

The chain has TRBV7-8 and TRBJ1-1; a weak D match, TRBD1 (5 bases). V lost 0 bases to trimming and J lost 0 bases, with 17 bases between them. CDR3 length: 18 residues. Germline V gene data show CDR1 as SGHVS and CDR2 as FQNEAQ. CDR3 sequence: CASSLAGSQVSMNTEAFF. The CDR3 region has the DNA TGTGCCAGCAGCTTAGCTGGGTCACAGGTTTCGATGAACACTGAAGCTTTCTTT.

The rearrangement links TRBV5-1 to TRBJ2-5; D may be TRBD2 (7 bases). The CDR3 loop spans 14 amino acids. The V gene's germline CDR1 is SGHRS and CDR2 YFSETQ. V dropped 3 bases and J dropped 3 bases, with 12 bases sitting between them. Here the CDR3 reads CASSSQGREETQYF. CDR3 DNA sequence: TGCGCCAGCAGCTCCCAGGGGAGGGAAGAGACCCAGTACTTC.

This rearrangement joins TRBV6-5 to TRBJ1-2; no clear D. Germline V gene sequence: CDR1 MNHEY, CDR2 SVGAGI. The germline V and J ends were trimmed by 5 bases and 9 bases, with 13 bases remaining between them. The CDR3 extends over 12 amino acids. The CDR3: CASSTPTQSYTF. Here the CDR3 DNA reads TGTGCCAGCAGTACCCCTACCCAAAGCTACACCTTC.

The DNA of the CDR3 is TGTGCCAGCAGCTTAGATCTGGCAGGCTACGAGCAGTACTTC. This gives the protein CASSLDLAGYEQYF. The chain recombines TRBV7-2 with TRBJ2-7; no clear D. The ends were cut back, 1 base at V and 3 bases at J, with 10 bases in the middle. The germline CDR1 and CDR2 sequences are SGHTA and FQGNSA. CDR3 size: 14 residues.

A single count supports this clone. V gene TRBV14 combines with J gene TRBJ2-7; possible D gene TRBD1, 5 bases. V lost 2 bases and J 2 bases, leaving 16 bases between the germline ends. The CDR3 runs to 16 residues. Germline V gene sequence: CDR1 SGHDN, CDR2 FVKESK. The CDR3: CASSQKVDTTTYEQYF. The CDR3 DNA is TGTGCCAGCAGCCAAAAGGTGGACACCACTACCTACGAGCAGTACTTC.